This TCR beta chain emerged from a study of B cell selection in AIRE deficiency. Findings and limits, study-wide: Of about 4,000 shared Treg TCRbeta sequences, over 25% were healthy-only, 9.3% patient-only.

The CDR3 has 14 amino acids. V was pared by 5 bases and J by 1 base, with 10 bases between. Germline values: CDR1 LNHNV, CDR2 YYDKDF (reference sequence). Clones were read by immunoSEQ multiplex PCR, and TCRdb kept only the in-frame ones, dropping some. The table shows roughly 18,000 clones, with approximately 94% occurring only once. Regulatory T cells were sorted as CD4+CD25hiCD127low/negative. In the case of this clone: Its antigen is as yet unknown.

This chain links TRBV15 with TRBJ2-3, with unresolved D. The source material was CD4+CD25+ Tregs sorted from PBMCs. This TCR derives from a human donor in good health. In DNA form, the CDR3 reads TGTGCCACCAGCCCTCTTATGGGCACAGATACGCAGTATTTT. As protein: CATSPLMGTDTQYF.